This is a list of T cell receptor beta chains from one sample in a study of blood T cell repertoires in COVID-19. Measured with immunoSEQ multiplex PCR; TCRdb has only the in-frame clones, and not every one. This table holds approximately 120,000 clones, roughly 87% found once. Sequenced input: peripheral blood. The receptors come from a woman older than 75 with acute or convalescent COVID-19. Each CDR3 is given with its conserved first and last residue. The order of the fields is clone size, V gene, J gene, D gene, CDR3 protein, CDR3 DNA. D genes are given only for firm matches. Some rows have no size entry. The others give once, few or many, or a class for an expanded clone.

clone size: -
V gene: TRBV18
J gene: TRBJ1-6
D gene: -
CDR3 protein: CASSPSTTGNSPLHF
CDR3 DNA: TGTGCCAGCTCACCATCAACAACGGGAAATTCACCCCTCCACTTT

clone size: -
V gene: TRBV9
J gene: TRBJ1-1
D gene: -
CDR3 protein: CASSVGMGAAIRAEAFF
CDR3 DNA: TGTGCCAGCAGCGTAGGAATGGGAGCCGCTATTCGCGCTGAAGCTTTCTTT

clone size: -
V gene: TRBV19
J gene: TRBJ1-1
D gene: -
CDR3 protein: CASNDYLNTEAFF
CDR3 DNA: TGTGCCAGTAACGACTACCTGAACACTGAAGCTTTCTTT

clone size: -
V gene: TRBV4-1
J gene: TRBJ1-3
D gene: -
CDR3 protein: CASSQQGLNTIYF
CDR3 DNA: TGCGCCAGCAGCCAACAGGGGTTGAACACCATATATTTT

clone size: few
V gene: TRBV14
J gene: TRBJ1-1
D gene: -
CDR3 protein: CASSQVGRSSAFF
CDR3 DNA: TGTGCCAGCAGCCAAGTAGGCAGGTCTTCTGCTTTCTTT

clone size: -
V gene: TRBV2
J gene: TRBJ1-1
D gene: -
CDR3 protein: CASRPERVPEAFF
CDR3 DNA: TGTGCCAGCAGACCTGAGAGGGTCCCTGAAGCTTTCTTT

clone size: -
V gene: TRBV20-1
J gene: TRBJ2-4
D gene: -
CDR3 protein: CSASGGRTKNIQYF
CDR3 DNA: TGCAGTGCTAGTGGGGGGCGGACCAAAAACATTCAGTACTTC

clone size: -
V gene: TRBV27
J gene: TRBJ2-7
D gene: -
CDR3 protein: CASSLETGYYEQYF
CDR3 DNA: TGTGCCAGCAGCCTAGAGACAGGTTACTACGAGCAGTACTTC

clone size: -
V gene: TRBV18
J gene: TRBJ1-1
D gene: TRBD1
CDR3 protein: CASSPLTGFTEAFF
CDR3 DNA: TGTGCCAGCTCACCACTGACAGGGTTCACTGAAGCTTTCTTT

clone size: -
V gene: TRBV10-3
J gene: TRBJ1-2
D gene: TRBD1
CDR3 protein: CAISGTGTGVWGYTF
CDR3 DNA: TGTGCCATCAGTGGTACCGGGACAGGGGTTTGGGGCTACACCTTC

clone size: -
V gene: TRBV5-1
J gene: TRBJ1-1
D gene: TRBD1
CDR3 protein: CASSLGAGGAEAFF
CDR3 DNA: TGCGCCAGCAGCTTGGGGGCAGGGGGCGCCGAAGCTTTCTTT

clone size: -
V gene: TRBV5-1
J gene: TRBJ1-2
D gene: -
CDR3 protein: CASSLTGDYGYTF
CDR3 DNA: TGCGCCAGCAGCTTGACAGGCGATTATGGCTACACCTTC

clone size: -
V gene: TRBV4-2
J gene: TRBJ1-2
D gene: -
CDR3 protein: CAAGVEQGSNYGYTF
CDR3 DNA: TGTGCCGCTGGGGTTGAACAGGGCAGTAACTATGGCTACACCTTC

clone size: -
V gene: TRBV29-1
J gene: TRBJ2-7
D gene: TRBD1
CDR3 protein: CSVGTGTGNYEQYF
CDR3 DNA: TGCAGCGTTGGCACCGGGACAGGAAACTACGAGCAGTACTTC

clone size: once
V gene: TRBV5-1
J gene: TRBJ1-4
D gene: TRBD1
CDR3 protein: CASSPGTGHEKLFF
CDR3 DNA: TGCGCCAGCAGCCCAGGGACAGGCCATGAAAAACTGTTTTTT

clone size: -
V gene: TRBV9
J gene: TRBJ1-2
D gene: -
CDR3 protein: CASSVLPGVVDGYTF
CDR3 DNA: TGTGCCAGCAGCGTCCTACCCGGGGTGGTGGACGGCTACACCTTC

clone size: once
V gene: TRBV12-5
J gene: TRBJ2-7
D gene: TRBD1
CDR3 protein: CASGLVTGMYEQYF
CDR3 DNA: TGTGCTAGTGGTTTGGTGACAGGGATGTACGAGCAGTACTTC

clone size: -
V gene: TRBV7-2
J gene: TRBJ2-5
D gene: -
CDR3 protein: CASSPTRGVGGTQYF
CDR3 DNA: TGTGCCAGCAGCCCGACCAGGGGGGTCGGGGGGACCCAGTACTTC

clone size: -
V gene: TRBV12-3/TRBV12-4
J gene: TRBJ1-2
D gene: TRBD1
CDR3 protein: CASTPGTGTGYTF
CDR3 DNA: TGTGCCAGCACCCCCGGGACAGGGACGGGCTACACCTTC

clone size: -
V gene: TRBV4-3
J gene: TRBJ2-1
D gene: TRBD2
CDR3 protein: CASRRNLAGGNNEQFF
CDR3 DNA: TGCGCCAGCAGACGCAATCTAGCGGGGGGGAACAATGAGCAGTTCTTC

clone size: -
V gene: TRBV10-3
J gene: TRBJ1-2
D gene: -
CDR3 protein: CAPSPGVATHYGYTF
CDR3 DNA: TGTGCCCCTAGCCCAGGGGTCGCGACCCACTATGGCTACACCTTC

clone size: -
V gene: TRBV28
J gene: TRBJ1-2
D gene: -
CDR3 protein: CASSLLNYGYTF
CDR3 DNA: TGTGCCAGCAGTTTACTTAACTATGGCTACACCTTC

clone size: -
V gene: TRBV4-3
J gene: TRBJ1-2
D gene: -
CDR3 protein: CASSQGFRDYGYTF
CDR3 DNA: TGCGCCAGCAGCCAAGGGTTCAGGGACTATGGCTACACCTTC

clone size: -
V gene: TRBV10-3
J gene: TRBJ2-5
D gene: -
CDR3 protein: CAISDEETQYF
CDR3 DNA: TGTGCCATCAGTGATGAGGAGACCCAGTACTTC

clone size: -
V gene: TRBV15
J gene: TRBJ1-2
D gene: TRBD1
CDR3 protein: CATSYRDREYGYTF
CDR3 DNA: TGTGCCACCAGCTACCGGGACAGGGAATATGGCTACACCTTC

clone size: -
V gene: TRBV29-1
J gene: TRBJ1-1
D gene: -
CDR3 protein: CSVHSVNTEAFF
CDR3 DNA: TGCAGCGTTCATTCGGTGAACACTGAAGCTTTCTTT

clone size: -
V gene: TRBV5-4
J gene: TRBJ2-5
D gene: TRBD1
CDR3 protein: CASSVNPGQQETQYF
CDR3 DNA: TGTGCCAGCAGCGTGAACCCGGGACAGCAAGAGACCCAGTACTTC

clone size: few
V gene: TRBV18
J gene: TRBJ1-1
D gene: TRBD1
CDR3 protein: CASSPTGQGRYTEAFF
CDR3 DNA: TGTGCCAGCTCACCAACGGGACAGGGGAGGTACACTGAAGCTTTCTTT

clone size: -
V gene: TRBV5-1
J gene: TRBJ1-1
D gene: -
CDR3 protein: CASSLVGGGLRTEAFF
CDR3 DNA: TGCGCCAGCAGCTTGGTTGGCGGGGGATTACGCACTGAAGCTTTCTTT

clone size: -
V gene: TRBV28
J gene: TRBJ1-6
D gene: -
CDR3 protein: CASSLLQGYNSPLHF
CDR3 DNA: TGTGCCAGCAGTCTCCTTCAGGGCTATAATTCACCCCTCCACTTT

clone size: -
V gene: TRBV7-2
J gene: TRBJ2-1
D gene: TRBD1
CDR3 protein: CASSLVRGRYNEQFF
CDR3 DNA: TGTGCCAGCAGCTTAGTAAGGGGGCGGTACAATGAGCAGTTCTTC

clone size: once
V gene: TRBV18
J gene: TRBJ2-7
D gene: TRBD1
CDR3 protein: CASSPSPGGEEQYF
CDR3 DNA: TGTGCCAGCTCACCCAGCCCAGGGGGTGAGGAGCAGTACTTC

clone size: -
V gene: TRBV3-1/TRBV3-2
J gene: TRBJ2-5
D gene: -
CDR3 protein: CASSQGGQTQYF
CDR3 DNA: TGTGCCAGCAGCCAGGGAGGTCAGACCCAGTACTTC

clone size: -
V gene: TRBV10-3
J gene: TRBJ1-6
D gene: -
CDR3 protein: CAISESPPIGSGTHF
CDR3 DNA: TGTGCCATCAGTGAGTCCCCACCGATCGGATCCGGGACTCATTTT

clone size: -
V gene: TRBV6-1
J gene: TRBJ1-2
D gene: -
CDR3 protein: CASFQVSYGGYTF
CDR3 DNA: TGTGCCAGCTTCCAGGTGTCCTATGGTGGCTACACCTTC

clone size: -
V gene: TRBV2
J gene: TRBJ1-2
D gene: -
CDR3 protein: CASSEVPGDGYTF
CDR3 DNA: TGTGCCAGCAGTGAAGTTCCAGGGGATGGCTACACCTTC

clone size: -
V gene: TRBV7-2
J gene: TRBJ1-2
D gene: -
CDR3 protein: CASSLQFNYGYTF
CDR3 DNA: TGTGCCAGCAGCTTACAGTTTAACTATGGCTACACCTTC

clone size: -
V gene: TRBV18
J gene: TRBJ1-4
D gene: TRBD1
CDR3 protein: CASSPLRDRGEKLFF
CDR3 DNA: TGTGCCAGCTCACCACTCCGGGACAGGGGTGAAAAACTGTTTTTT

clone size: -
V gene: TRBV5-1
J gene: TRBJ1-3
D gene: -
CDR3 protein: CASSLAGGTSGNTIYF
CDR3 DNA: TGCGCCAGCAGCTTGGCGGGGGGCACCTCTGGAAACACCATATATTTT

clone size: -
V gene: TRBV27
J gene: TRBJ2-1
D gene: -
CDR3 protein: CASSNPRDMVDNEQFF
CDR3 DNA: TGTGCCAGCAGTAATCCCCGGGACATGGTGGACAATGAGCAGTTCTTC

clone size: -
V gene: TRBV5-1
J gene: TRBJ2-1
D gene: -
CDR3 protein: CASSLAYSSQFF
CDR3 DNA: TGCGCCAGCAGCTTGGCGTACAGTTCGCAGTTCTTC

clone size: -
V gene: TRBV7-8
J gene: TRBJ2-5
D gene: -
CDR3 protein: CASSLDIQETQYF
CDR3 DNA: TGTGCCAGCAGCTTGGACATCCAAGAGACCCAGTACTTC

clone size: -
V gene: TRBV9
J gene: TRBJ1-2
D gene: -
CDR3 protein: CASSVGISGTGRYYGYTF
CDR3 DNA: TGTGCCAGCAGCGTAGGAATATCGGGAACAGGGAGATACTATGGCTACACCTTC

clone size: -
V gene: TRBV24-1
J gene: TRBJ2-5
D gene: -
CDR3 protein: CATSHPQDSSQETQYF
CDR3 DNA: TGTGCCACCAGTCACCCACAGGATTCCTCACAAGAGACCCAGTACTTC

clone size: -
V gene: TRBV7-9
J gene: TRBJ1-4
D gene: TRBD1
CDR3 protein: CASSQVDRGFATNEKLFF
CDR3 DNA: TGTGCCAGCAGCCAAGTGGACAGGGGATTTGCAACTAATGAAAAACTGTTTTTT